Listed below are T cell receptor beta chains from one sample, sequenced in a study of T cells after yellow fever vaccination. TCRdb independently ran MiXCR on the 5' RACE reads; one entry per CDR3 protein. The data contain 450,000 to 600,000 distinct CDR3 sequences, 13% of them singletons. This specimen was PBMCs, taken on the day of the yellow fever booster vaccination. All receptors derive from a man younger than 40 who received the YFV17D yellow fever vaccine. Each CDR3 is given with its conserved first and last residue. A D gene is named only where the DNA matches it firmly. A row's size may be missing; if present it is once, few, many or a size class.

CDR3: CASSSDWGGTEAFF
DNA: TGTGCCAGCAGCTCCGACTGGGGGGGGACTGAAGCTTTCTTT
V: TRBV7-6
size: .
J: TRBJ1-1
D: .

CDR3: CASSWNEGRQLLRRGYTF
DNA: TGCGCCAGCAGCTGGAACGAGGGACGGCAGCTCCTCCGGCGGGGCTACACCTTC
V: TRBV5-1
size: few
J: TRBJ1-2
D: .

CDR3: CATSRGGGVQETQYF
DNA: TGTGCCACCAGCAGAGGGGGGGGGGTCCAAGAGACCCAGTACTTC
V: TRBV15
size: .
J: TRBJ2-5
D: TRBD2

CDR3: CASSLTAGRDQPQHF
DNA: TGTGCCAGCAGTTTAACAGCGGGCAGGGATCAGCCCCAGCATTTT
V: TRBV6-2/TRBV6-3
size: few
J: TRBJ1-5
D: .

CDR3: CASSYIRGDTQYF
DNA: TGCGCCAGCAGCTATATCCGGGGAGATACGCAGTATTTT
V: TRBV5-1
size: few
J: TRBJ2-3
D: .

CDR3: CATSRDGVYEQYF
DNA: TGTGCCACCAGCAGAGATGGGGTCTACGAGCAGTACTTC
V: TRBV15
size: .
J: TRBJ2-7
D: .

CDR3: CASSQVESSYNEQFF
DNA: TGCGCCAGCAGCCAAGTTGAGAGCTCCTACAATGAGCAGTTCTTC
V: TRBV4-3
size: .
J: TRBJ2-1
D: .

CDR3: CSVANSEQFF
DNA: TGCAGCGTTGCGAACAGTGAGCAGTTCTTC
V: TRBV29-1
size: few
J: TRBJ2-1
D: .

CDR3: CASDRRNTGAFF
DNA: TGTGCCAGCGACAGAAGGAACACTGGAGCTTTCTTT
V: TRBV19
size: once
J: TRBJ1-1
D: .

CDR3: CSALGPYQETQYF
DNA: TGCAGTGCCCTAGGGCCGTACCAAGAGACCCAGTACTTC
V: TRBV20-1
size: many
J: TRBJ2-5
D: .

CDR3: CASISGIAGSYNEQFF
DNA: TGCGCCAGCATCTCGGGGATAGCGGGGTCCTACAATGAGCAGTTCTTC
V: TRBV5-1
size: many
J: TRBJ2-1
D: TRBD2

CDR3: CASSPGFLRTYEQYF
DNA: TGCGCCAGCAGTCCCGGATTTCTTCGTACATACGAGCAGTACTTC
V: TRBV23-1
size: few
J: TRBJ2-7
D: .

CDR3: CSVAQEAYEQYF
DNA: TGCAGCGTTGCACAGGAAGCCTACGAGCAGTACTTC
V: TRBV29-1
size: few
J: TRBJ2-7
D: .

CDR3: CASRYADRANGYTF
DNA: TGTGCCAGCAGGTATGCGGACAGGGCGAATGGCTACACCTTC
V: TRBV7-9
size: .
J: TRBJ1-2
D: TRBD1

CDR3: CASSYSSGRTGRKETQYF
DNA: TGTGCCAGCAGTTACTCGAGTGGGCGAACAGGGAGAAAAGAGACCCAGTACTTC
V: TRBV6-5
size: .
J: TRBJ2-5
D: .

CDR3: CASSAGALAEQETQYF
DNA: TGTGCCAGCAGCGCCGGAGCTCTAGCGGAACAAGAGACCCAGTACTTC
V: TRBV7-9
size: many
J: TRBJ2-5
D: TRBD2

CDR3: CASSLYGAPTGQYF
DNA: TGTGCCAGCAGTTTATATGGAGCTCCCACGGGGCAGTACTTC
V: TRBV28
size: .
J: TRBJ2-7
D: .

CDR3: CATSDQGGARTDTQYF
DNA: TGTGCCACCAGTGATCAGGGGGGAGCCCGCACAGATACGCAGTATTTT
V: TRBV24-1
size: few
J: TRBJ2-3
D: .

CDR3: CASRRQSLNSPLHF
DNA: TGTGCCAGCAGAAGACAGTCCTTGAATTCACCCCTCCACTTT
V: TRBV12-3/TRBV12-4
size: many
J: TRBJ1-6
D: .